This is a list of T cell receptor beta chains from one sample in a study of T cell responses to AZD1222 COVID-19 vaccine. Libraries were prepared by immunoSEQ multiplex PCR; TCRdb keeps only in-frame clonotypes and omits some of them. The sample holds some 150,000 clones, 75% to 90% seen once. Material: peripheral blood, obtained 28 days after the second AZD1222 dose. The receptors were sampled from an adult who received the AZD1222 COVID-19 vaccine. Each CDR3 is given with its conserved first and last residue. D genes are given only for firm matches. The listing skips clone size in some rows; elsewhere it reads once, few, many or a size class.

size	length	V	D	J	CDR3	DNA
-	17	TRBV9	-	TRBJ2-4	CASSVDQDRLAKNIQYF	TGTGCCAGCAGCGTAGACCAAGACAGGTTGGCCAAAAACATTCAGTACTTC
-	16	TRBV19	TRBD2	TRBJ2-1	CASMGLAGGIANEQFF	TGTGCCAGTATGGGACTAGCGGGAGGAATTGCGAATGAGCAGTTCTTC
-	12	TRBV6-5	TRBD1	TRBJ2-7	CASKDRAYEQYF	TGTGCCAGCAAGGACAGGGCCTACGAGCAGTACTTC
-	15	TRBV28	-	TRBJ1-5	CASSSPSGYNQPQHF	TGTGCCAGCAGTTCCCCCTCCGGATACAATCAGCCCCAGCATTTT
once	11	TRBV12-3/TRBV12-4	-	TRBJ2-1	CASSLTDEQFF	TGTGCCAGCAGTTTGACGGATGAGCAGTTCTTC
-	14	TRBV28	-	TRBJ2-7	CASSLVGPPYEQYF	TGTGCCAGCAGCCTCGTAGGGCCCCCCTACGAGCAGTACTTC
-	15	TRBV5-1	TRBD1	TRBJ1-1	CASSLYAGGLTEAFF	TGCGCCAGCAGCTTATATGCAGGGGGATTGACTGAAGCTTTCTTT
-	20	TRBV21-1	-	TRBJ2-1	CASSIPPAGLASGSNNEQFF	TGTGCCAGCAGCATCCCCCCGGCTGGACTAGCTAGCGGGTCTAACAATGAGCAGTTCTTC
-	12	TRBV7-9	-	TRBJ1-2	CASSVNSGGYTF	TGTGCCAGCAGCGTAAACAGCGGTGGCTACACCTTC
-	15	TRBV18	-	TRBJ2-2	CASSPGSRATGELFF	TGTGCCAGCTCACCGGGTTCACGGGCCACCGGGGAGCTGTTTTTT
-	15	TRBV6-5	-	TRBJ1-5	CASSYSAGDNQPQHF	TGTGCCAGCAGTTACTCAGCAGGGGACAATCAGCCCCAGCATTTT
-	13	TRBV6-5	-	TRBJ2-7	CAARQNGSYEQYF	TGTGCCGCCCGTCAGAACGGATCCTACGAGCAGTACTTC
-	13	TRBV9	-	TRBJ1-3	CASSAVSGNTIYF	TGTGCCAGCAGCGCTGTCTCTGGAAACACCATATATTTT
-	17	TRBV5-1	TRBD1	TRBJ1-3	CASRRDSMRRAGNTIYF	TGCGCCAGCAGACGGGACAGCATGCGTAGGGCTGGAAACACCATATATTTT
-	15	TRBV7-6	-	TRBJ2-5	CASSLASFWRETQYF	TGTGCCAGCAGCTTAGCGAGTTTTTGGAGGGAGACCCAGTACTTC
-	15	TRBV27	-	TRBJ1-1	CASTAVGGGDTEAFF	TGTGCCAGCACAGCAGTCGGGGGCGGGGACACTGAAGCTTTCTTT
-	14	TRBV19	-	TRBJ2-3	CASSTDPSGRAQYF	TGTGCCAGTAGTACCGACCCCTCCGGAAGGGCGCAGTATTTT
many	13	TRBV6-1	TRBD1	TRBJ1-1	CASTQGRNTEAFF	TGTGCCAGCACACAGGGGAGGAACACTGAAGCTTTCTTT
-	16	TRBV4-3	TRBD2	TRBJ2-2	CASSQAGTRSTGELFF	TGCGCCAGCAGCCAGGCCGGGACTAGAAGTACCGGGGAGCTGTTTTTT
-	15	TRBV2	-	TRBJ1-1	CASIVQGTLNTEAFF	TGTGCCAGCATCGTCCAGGGAACCTTGAACACTGAAGCTTTCTTT
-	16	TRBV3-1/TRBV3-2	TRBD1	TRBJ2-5	CASSQANGTEQETQYF	TGTGCCAGCAGCCAAGCCAACGGGACAGAACAAGAGACCCAGTACTTC
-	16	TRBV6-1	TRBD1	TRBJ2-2	CASSERGQGWTGELFF	TGTGCCAGCAGTGAACGGGGACAGGGGTGGACCGGGGAGCTGTTTTTT
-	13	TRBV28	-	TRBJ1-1	CASIRTVFPEAFF	TGTGCCAGCATAAGGACAGTCTTCCCTGAAGCTTTCTTT
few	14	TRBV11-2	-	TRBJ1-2	CASNPEGRTYGYTF	TGTGCCAGCAATCCCGAGGGGCGGACCTATGGCTACACCTTC
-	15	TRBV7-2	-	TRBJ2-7	CASSATGLASYEQYF	TGTGCCAGCAGCGCGACAGGTCTGGCGAGCTACGAGCAGTACTTC